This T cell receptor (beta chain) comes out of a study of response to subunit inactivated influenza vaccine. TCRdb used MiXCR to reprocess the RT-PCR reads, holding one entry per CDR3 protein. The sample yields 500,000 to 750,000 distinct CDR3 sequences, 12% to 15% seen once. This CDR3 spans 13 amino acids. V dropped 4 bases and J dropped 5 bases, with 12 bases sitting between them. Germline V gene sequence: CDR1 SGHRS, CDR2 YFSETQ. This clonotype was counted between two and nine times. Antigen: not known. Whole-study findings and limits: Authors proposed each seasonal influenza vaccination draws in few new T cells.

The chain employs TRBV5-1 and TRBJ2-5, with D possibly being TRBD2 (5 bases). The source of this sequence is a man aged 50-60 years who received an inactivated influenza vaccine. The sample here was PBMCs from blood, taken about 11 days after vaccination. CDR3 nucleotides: TGCGCCAGCAGCCCCGGGGAAAGGGAGACCCAGTACTTC. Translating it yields CASSPGERETQYF. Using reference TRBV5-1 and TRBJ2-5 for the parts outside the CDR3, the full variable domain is KAGVTQTPRYLIKTRGQQVTLSCSPISGHRSVSWYQQTPGQGLQFLFEYFSETQRNKGNFPGRFSGRQFSNSRSEMNVSTLELGDSALYLCASSPGERETQYFGPGTRLLVL.